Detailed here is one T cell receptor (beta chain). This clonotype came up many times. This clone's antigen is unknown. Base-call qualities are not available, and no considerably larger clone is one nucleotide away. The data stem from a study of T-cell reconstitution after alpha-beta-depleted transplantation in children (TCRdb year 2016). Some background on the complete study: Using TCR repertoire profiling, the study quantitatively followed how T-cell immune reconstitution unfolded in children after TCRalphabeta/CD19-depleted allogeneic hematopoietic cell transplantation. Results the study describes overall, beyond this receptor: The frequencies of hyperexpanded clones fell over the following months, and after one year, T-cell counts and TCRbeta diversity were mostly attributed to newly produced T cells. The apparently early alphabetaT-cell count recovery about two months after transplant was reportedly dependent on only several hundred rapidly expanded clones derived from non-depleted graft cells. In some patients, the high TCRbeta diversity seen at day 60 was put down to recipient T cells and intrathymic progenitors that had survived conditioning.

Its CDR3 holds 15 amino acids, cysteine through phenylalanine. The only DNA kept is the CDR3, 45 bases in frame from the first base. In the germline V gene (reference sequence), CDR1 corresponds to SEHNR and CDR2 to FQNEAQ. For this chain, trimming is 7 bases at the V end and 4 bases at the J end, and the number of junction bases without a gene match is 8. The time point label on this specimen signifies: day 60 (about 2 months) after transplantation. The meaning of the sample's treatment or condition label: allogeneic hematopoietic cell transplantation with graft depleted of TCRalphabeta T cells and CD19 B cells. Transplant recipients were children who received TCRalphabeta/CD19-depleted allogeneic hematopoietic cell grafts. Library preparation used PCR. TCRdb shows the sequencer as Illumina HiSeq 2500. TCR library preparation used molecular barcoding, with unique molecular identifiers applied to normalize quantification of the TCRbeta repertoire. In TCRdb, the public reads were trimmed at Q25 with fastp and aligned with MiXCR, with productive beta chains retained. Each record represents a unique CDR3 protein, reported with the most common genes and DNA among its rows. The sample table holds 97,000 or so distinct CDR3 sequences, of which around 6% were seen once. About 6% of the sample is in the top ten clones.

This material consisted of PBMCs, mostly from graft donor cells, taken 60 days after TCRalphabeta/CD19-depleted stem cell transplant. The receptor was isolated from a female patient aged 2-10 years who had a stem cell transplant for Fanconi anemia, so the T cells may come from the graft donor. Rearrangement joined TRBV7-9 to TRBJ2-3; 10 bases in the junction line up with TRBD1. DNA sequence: TGTGCCAGCACCCGAGGGACAGGGGACCCAGATACGCAGTATTTT. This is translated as CASTRGTGDPDTQYF.